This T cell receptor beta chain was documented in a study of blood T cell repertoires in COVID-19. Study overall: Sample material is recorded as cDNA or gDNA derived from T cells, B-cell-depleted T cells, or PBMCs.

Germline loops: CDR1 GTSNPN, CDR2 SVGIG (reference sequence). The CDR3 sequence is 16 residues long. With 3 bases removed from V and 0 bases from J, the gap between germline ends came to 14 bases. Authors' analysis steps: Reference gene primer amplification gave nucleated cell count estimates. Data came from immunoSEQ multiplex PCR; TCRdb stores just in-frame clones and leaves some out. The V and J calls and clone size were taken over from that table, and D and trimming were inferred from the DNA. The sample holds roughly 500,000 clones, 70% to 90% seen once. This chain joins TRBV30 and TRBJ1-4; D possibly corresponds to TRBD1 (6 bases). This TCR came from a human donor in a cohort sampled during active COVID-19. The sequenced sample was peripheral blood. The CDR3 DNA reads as TGTGCCTGGAGCGTAGACAGGCCCGCAACTAATGAAAAACTGTTTTTT. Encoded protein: CAWSVDRPATNEKLFF.